The 30 T cell receptor beta chains below were found in one sample sequenced in a study of HIV-infected children after antiretroviral therapy interruption. A 3' RACE protocol on RNA, with unique molecular identifiers, produced the TCR library. TCRdb re-derived calls from the 3' RACE reads in MiXCR, one entry per CDR3 protein. The data show around 50,000 distinct CDR3 sequences, 3.5% to 5% seen once. Treatment in this sample: PENTA 11 planned treatment interruption arm or continuous ART arm. The sequences come from CD45RA+ CD4+ T cells from PBMCs, pooled from several time points, collected from a donor given antiretroviral therapy, either interrupted or continuous. The sample's subset: naive CD4+ CD45RA+ CD45RO- T cells. Receptor source: a pool of human donors with HIV.

The V call is TRBV12-3 or TRBV12-4, the J call TRBJ1-3; D possibly corresponds to TRBD1 (5 bases). V dropped 3 bases and J dropped 9 bases, with 9 bases sitting between them. CDR3 size: 12 residues. CDR3 nucleotides: TGTGCCAGCAGTTTCGTCGGGGGCACCATATATTTT. Translating gives CASSFVGGTIYF.

At least ten counts were recorded for this clonotype. The V and J genes are TRBV12-3 or TRBV12-4 and TRBJ1-1; no firm D call. The CDR3 consists of 13 residues. V was pared by 7 bases and J by 1 base, with 10 bases between. The CDR3 protein is CASTYTRNTEAFF. CDR3 coding DNA: TGTGCCAGCACCTATACACGGAACACTGAAGCTTTCTTT.

At least ten counts were recorded for this clonotype. The V call is TRBV19, the J call TRBJ1-4; no reliable D call. This CDR3 is 12 amino acids long. Germline-derived CDR1 and CDR2 are LNHDA and SQIVND (reference sequence). The V and J ends lost 8 bases and 8 bases respectively, with 12 bases between them. The CDR3, as DNA: TGTGCCAGTGCCGGAGTTGCAGAAAAACTGTTTTTT. Its protein product is CASAGVAEKLFF. Complete variable domain (other parts from reference TRBV19 and TRBJ1-4): DGGITQSPKYLFRKEGQNVTLSCEQNLNHDAMYWYRQDPGQGLRLIYYSQIVNDFQKGDIAEGYSVSREKKESFPLTVTSAQKNPTAFYLCASAGVAEKLFFGSGTQLSVL.

As regards this clonotype: A much more abundant neighbour one base away suggests this may be a read error. The chain links TRBV2 to TRBJ1-1; D unresolved. The CDR3 contains 12 residues. Germline loops: CDR1 SNHLY, CDR2 FYNNEI. Trimming left V 6 bases short and J 1 base short, with 6 bases between. This CDR3 reads CASSIKNTEAFF. The DNA for the CDR3 is TGTGCCAGCAGCATCAAGAACACTGAAGCTTTCTTT.

The sample holds many counts of this clonotype. One junction end disagrees with the germline gene, perhaps due to a read error. The rearrangement joins TRBV13 to TRBJ2-5, with D possibly TRBD1 on 5 matching bases. There are 15 residues in the CDR3. Germline-derived CDR1 and CDR2 are PRHDT and FYEKMQ (reference sequence). CDR3 region: CASSLVGWGQDTQYF. CDR3 bases: TGTGCCAGCTCTCTCGTGGGGTGGGGCCAAGACACCCAGTACTTT. The full variable domain, in which reference TRBV13 and TRBJ2-5 provide the parts outside the CDR3, is AAGVIQSPRHLIKEKRETATLKCYPIPRHDTVYWYQQGPGQDPQFLISFYEKMQSDKGSIPDRFSAQQFSDYHSELNMSSLELGDSALYFCASSLVGWGQDTQYFGPGTRLLVL.

This clonotype has ten or more counts. The rearrangement uses TRBV28 and TRBJ2-3; D is undetermined. CDR3 length: 14 amino acids. The germline V and J ends were trimmed by 3 bases and 5 bases, with 12 bases remaining between them. Per the germline V gene, CDR1 is MDHEN and CDR2 is SYDVKM. CDR3 region: CASSLPGFVDTQYF. The CDR3 DNA sequence: TGTGCCAGCAGTTTGCCGGGTTTCGTAGATACGCAGTATTTT.

This clonotype was seen repeatedly, ten times or more. The chain carries TRBV18 and TRBJ1-1, with unresolved D. The germline gives CDR1 KGHSH, CDR2 LQKENI. V dropped 2 bases and J dropped 8 bases, with 15 bases sitting between them. The CDR3 extends over 14 amino acids. The DNA of the CDR3 is TGTGCCAGCTCACCATCCTTGTACGGCCCGGAAGCTTTCTTT. Amino acids: CASSPSLYGPEAFF.

This clonotype was found many times. This chain links TRBV6-5 with TRBJ2-3, with D maybe TRBD1 (6 bases). Germline V gene sequence: CDR1 MNHEY, CDR2 SVGAGI. Trimming stripped 2 bases from V and 0 bases from J, with 9 bases between. This CDR3 has 15 residues. In DNA form, the CDR3 reads TGTGCCAGCAGTTACAGGACAGCTAGCACAGATACGCAGTATTTT. It is translated as CASSYRTASTDTQYF.

This chain connects TRBV18 to TRBJ1-4, with a weak D call TRBD1 (5 bases). The germline V and J ends were trimmed by 1 base and 7 bases, with 10 bases remaining between them. The CDR3 loop spans 14 amino acids. CDR1 and CDR2 (germline): KGHSH, LQKENI. CDR3 nucleotide sequence: TGTGCCAGCTCACCACGATCTGGGGGTGAAAAACTGTTTTTT. Translating it yields CASSPRSGGEKLFF.

There are many counts of this clonotype. The chain carries TRBV6-6 and TRBJ2-7; tentatively, D is TRBD2 (6 bases). The CDR3 has 12 amino acids. The germline V gene encodes CDR1 MNHNY and CDR2 SVGAGI (reference sequence). The V gene lost 7 bases and the J gene lost 2 bases, with 9 bases spanning the gap. The CDR3 nucleotides read TGTGCCAGCACCGGGGAGGCCTACGAGCAGTACTTC. Amino acids: CASTGEAYEQYF.

This clonotype was counted at least ten times. The genes are TRBV7-9 and TRBJ1-5; D ambiguous. Germline CDR1 is SEHNR and CDR2 is FQNEAQ (reference sequence). Trimming shortened V by 5 bases and J by 7 bases, and 9 bases separated the two germline ends. This CDR3 is built from 12 residues. CDR3 in amino acids: CASSPLGQPQHF. The CDR3 region has the DNA TGTGCCAGCAGCCCTCTTGGGCAGCCCCAGCATTTT.

At least ten counts were recorded for this clonotype. The rearrangement uses TRBV2 and TRBJ2-6, with TRBD2 identical over 7 bases. V dropped 3 bases and J dropped 2; count of bases not matched to a gene: 7. CDR1 is SNHLY and CDR2 is FYNNEI in the germline V gene. CDR3 length: 17 amino acids. CDR3 bases: TGTGCCAGCAGTGAGACGGGGAGGGGCACTGGGGCCAACGTCCTGACTTTC. Its protein product is CASSETGRGTGANVLTF.

This clonotype was recorded at least ten times. The chain recombines TRBV6-1 with TRBJ2-7; TRBD1 matches 9 bases. CDR3 length equals 16 residues. V dropped 0 bases and J dropped 3; count of bases not matched to a gene: 6. Germline V gene data show CDR1 as MNHNS and CDR2 as SASEGT. CDR3 protein: CASSEALGQGYYEQYF. In DNA form, the CDR3 reads TGTGCCAGCAGTGAAGCTTTGGGACAGGGCTACTACGAGCAGTACTTC.

Ten or more counts support this clonotype. This chain connects TRBV7-2 to TRBJ1-1; maybe TRBD1 (6 bases). Per germline, CDR1 SGHTA and CDR2 FQGNSA. The CDR3 covers 17 residues. V was cut by 5 bases and J by 4 bases, with 23 bases left in between. CDR3 in amino acids: CASSPPDPGAVGTEAFF. The CDR3 DNA reads TGTGCCAGCAGCCCTCCAGACCCAGGGGCAGTGGGCACTGAAGCTTTCTTT.

Only a few counts were recorded for this clonotype. The chain joins TRBV5-1 to TRBJ2-2; perhaps D is TRBD1 or TRBD2 (5 bases each). The CDR3 is 15 residues long. Germline V gene sequence: CDR1 SGHRS, CDR2 YFSETQ. Trimming took 0 bases from V and 7 from J, leaving 13 bases between them. The CDR3 DNA sequence: TGCGCCAGCAGCTTGGGGGGGACCGGCGGCGGGGAGCTGTTTTTT. This translates into CASSLGGTGGGELFF.

This clonotype was picked up many times. This sequence joins TRBV6-5 and TRBJ2-2, with D unresolved. The CDR3 length is 14 residues. V lost 6 bases and J 14 bases, leaving 22 bases between the germline ends. The V gene's germline CDR1 is MNHEY and CDR2 SVGAGI. CDR3 in amino acids: CASSQTRHYQALFF. The DNA for the CDR3 is TGTGCCAGCAGCCAAACCCGACACTACCAAGCCCTGTTTTTT.

There are many counts of this clonotype. V and J are TRBV27 and TRBJ1-5; D gene unclear. The CDR3 length is 13 residues. Germline CDR1 reads MNHEY; CDR2 reads SMNVEV (reference sequence). V was cut by 5 bases and J by 4 bases, with 9 bases left in between. CDR3: CASSQQTNQPQHF. The CDR3 nucleotides read TGTGCCAGCAGTCAGCAGACTAATCAGCCCCAGCATTTT.

This clonotype showed up many times. V usage is TRBV29-1 and J usage is TRBJ2-7; 9 bases line up with TRBD1. Per germline, CDR1 SQVTM and CDR2 ANQGSEA. The trim removed 7 bases at V and 6 bases at J, leaving 10 bases unmatched. This CDR3 has 13 amino acids. Here the CDR3 reads CSAAGTGGGEQYF. The CDR3 DNA sequence: TGCAGCGCCGCGGGCACAGGGGGCGGCGAGCAGTACTTC.

CDR3 sequence (DNA): TGCAGCGTTGAAGGTGGGGGGACTAGCGGACCCACAGATACGCAGTATTTT. This gives the protein CSVEGGGTSGPTDTQYF. The rearrangement links TRBV29-1 to TRBJ2-3, with 11 nucleotides matching TRBD2. Losses at the gene ends were 1 base for V and 2 bases for J; bases not matched to a gene: 8. This CDR3 contains 17 residues. Germline values: CDR1 SQVTM, CDR2 ANQGSEA.

This clonotype was picked up a small number of times. This chain joins TRBV29-1 and TRBJ1-1, with a weak D call TRBD1 (5 bases). The CDR3 covers 13 residues. Deletions cut 4 bases from V and 4 bases from J, with 13 bases between. CDR1 SQVTM and CDR2 ANQGSEA come from the germline V gene. The DNA of the CDR3 is TGCAGCGTTGCGCGGGACCGGAGCACTGAAGCTTTCTTT. Protein: CSVARDRSTEAFF.

This clonotype was picked up many times. The gene calls are TRBV5-1 and TRBJ2-6; TRBD2 aligns across 7 bases. V dropped 0 bases and J dropped 4; count of bases not matched to a gene: 4. CDR3 length: 16 residues. CDR1 is SGHRS and CDR2 is YFSETQ in the germline V gene. In DNA form, the CDR3 reads TGCGCCAGCAGCTTGGGGGAGGGTGCCGGGGCCAACGTCCTGACTTTC. Translating it yields CASSLGEGAGANVLTF.

The chain recombines TRBV7-2 with TRBJ2-1, with 9 bases fitting TRBD1. The V and J ends lost 4 bases and 1 base, in that order; junction bases with no gene match: 26. Germline CDR1 and CDR2: SGHTA and FQGNSA. The CDR3 consists of 23 residues. Written as DNA, the CDR3 is TGTGCCAGCAGCTCCCCGAAAAAAACCCCGGGACAGGGCTGGGAGGGATCCTACAATGAGCAGTTCTTC. This codes for CASSSPKKTPGQGWEGSYNEQFF.

This clonotype is labeled as medium-sized. This chain links TRBV7-8 with TRBJ1-5; D is uncertain. In germline, CDR1 is SGHVS, CDR2 FQNEAQ. CDR3 length: 12 amino acids. Trimming took 6 bases from V and 3 from J, leaving 6 bases between them. The CDR3 reads CASRRYNQPQHF. The CDR3 DNA is TGTGCCAGCAGGAGGTACAATCAGCCCCAGCATTTT. The complete variable domain, with remaining parts taken from reference TRBV7-8 and TRBJ1-5, reads GAGVSQSPRYKVAKRGQDVALRCDPISGHVSLFWYQQALGQGPEFLTYFQNEAQLDKSGLPSDRFFAERPEGSVSTLKIQRTQQEDSAVYLCASRRYNQPQHFGDGTRLSIL.

The table lists this clonotype with many counts. The chain carries TRBV18 and TRBJ1-1; D ambiguous. The germline CDR1 and CDR2 sequences are KGHSH and LQKENI. V lost 4 bases, J lost 0 bases, and 12 bases lay in between. The CDR3 length is 15 residues. DNA for the CDR3: TGTGCCAGCTCACTCGGGGTGGCAGTGAACACTGAAGCTTTCTTT. It translates to CASSLGVAVNTEAFF.

The chain joins TRBV10-1 to TRBJ1-1, with TRBD1 as a possible D gene (6 bases). Trimming pared 6 bases from V and 1 base from J, leaving 12 bases between. The germline CDR1 and CDR2 sequences are WNHNN and SYGVQD (reference sequence). This CDR3 has 14 amino acids. CDR3 sequence: CASSRGPGNTEAFF. The CDR3 DNA reads as TGCGCCAGCAGCCGGGGGCCAGGGAACACTGAAGCTTTCTTT.

By sample share, this clonotype is medium-sized. The chain recombines TRBV29-1 with TRBJ1-1; 7 bases fit TRBD1. In germline, CDR1 is SQVTM, CDR2 ANQGSEA. This CDR3 contains 14 residues. V was clipped by 7 bases and J by 3 bases; unmatched bases: 11. The CDR3 loop is CSGGGGQSDTEAFF. CDR3 sequence (DNA): TGCAGCGGTGGAGGGGGACAGTCGGACACTGAAGCTTTCTTT. The full variable domain, in which reference TRBV29-1 and TRBJ1-1 provide the parts outside the CDR3, is SAVISQKPSRDICQRGTSLTIQCQVDSQVTMMFWYRQQPGQSLTLIATANQGSEATYESGFVIDKFPISRPNLTFSTLTVSNMSPEDSSIYLCSGGGGQSDTEAFFGQGTRLTVV.

In its sample, this clonotype was seen many times. The rearrangement links TRBV20-1 to TRBJ1-6; 7 bases agree with TRBD1. CDR1 DFQATT and CDR2 SNEGSKA come from the germline V gene (reference sequence). CDR3 length equals 21 residues. V lost 4 bases to trimming and J lost 0 bases; unmatched junction nucleotides: 21. In DNA form, the CDR3 reads TGCAGTGCTACCCTCGGGGGGACAGTTGGATCGTATAGCTCCTATAATTCACCCCTCCACTTT. It codes for CSATLGGTVGSYSSYNSPLHF.

This clonotype was found many times. The chain uses TRBV24-1 and TRBJ2-2; D is unresolved. The germline gives CDR1 KGHDR, CDR2 SFDVKD. Trimming pared 4 bases from V and 6 bases from J, leaving 17 bases between. The CDR3 totals 16 residues. CDR3 DNA: TGTGCCACCAGTGACTCAAAGTTCGTAGGCGCCGGGGAGCTGTTTTTT. This gives the protein CATSDSKFVGAGELFF.

There are many counts of this clonotype. The V call is TRBV23-1, the J call TRBJ1-5; TRBD1 matches at 7 bases. TRBV23-1 is recorded as an ORF, its role being uncertain. There are 20 residues in the CDR3. V shed 3 bases, J shed 2 bases, and the junction held 19 bases outside the gene matches. The CDR3 here is CASSQDTTGPYREGNQPQHF. CDR3 nucleotides: TGCGCCAGCAGTCAGGATACGACAGGGCCTTACCGGGAGGGCAATCAGCCCCAGCATTTT.

This clonotype was seen at least ten times. This chain connects TRBV5-6 to TRBJ1-2; 7 bases are shared with TRBD1. CDR1 and CDR2 from the germline V gene are SGHDT and YYEEEE. The junction had 7 bases not matched to a gene; V was cut back by 1 base and J by 10 bases. CDR3 length equals 13 residues. For the CDR3, the DNA is TGTGCCAGCAGCTTGAACAGGGGAATCGACTACACCTTC. Encoded protein: CASSLNRGIDYTF.